The 19 T cell receptor beta chains below were found in one sample sequenced in a study of T cells after yellow fever vaccination. TCRdb reprocessed the 5' RACE reads via MiXCR and lists one record per CDR3 protein. The sample records approximately 160,000 distinct CDR3 sequences, around 9.7% being singletons. The source was CD8+ T cells sorted from PBMCs, collected 45 days after the yellow fever booster vaccination. Every receptor here comes from a man in his late teens or twenties who received the YFV17D yellow fever vaccine.

This clonotype came up a few times. The V call is TRBV5-4, the J call TRBJ2-1; D might be TRBD2 (6 bases). Deletions cut 4 bases from V and 9 bases from J, with 23 bases between. Germline lookup yields CDR1 SGHNT and CDR2 YYREEE (reference sequence). There are 16 residues in the CDR3. CDR3 in DNA: TGTGCCAGCAGCCCGGTGGCGACTAGGCTAATCCGTGAGCAGTTCTTC. This sequence encodes CASSPVATRLIREQFF.

In this sample, this clonotype turned up a few times. V and J are TRBV6-5 and TRBJ1-2; D is uncertain. V gave up 11 bases and J gave up 6 bases, with 13 bases separating them. Germline CDR1 MNHEY, CDR2 SVGAGI. This CDR3 region has 11 residues. The CDR3 DNA follows: TGTGCCTCAACGGGGATGGATGGCTACACCTTC. It yields the protein CASTGMDGYTF.

The sample holds many counts of this clonotype. The rearrangement joins TRBV12-3 or TRBV12-4 to TRBJ2-1; no clear D gene. With 5 bases removed from V and 5 bases from J, the gap between germline ends came to 4 bases. The CDR3 length is 11 residues. The CDR3: CASSPDNEQFF. The DNA for the CDR3 is TGTGCCAGCAGTCCGGACAATGAGCAGTTCTTC.

This clonotype was detected a few times. V gene TRBV18 combines with J gene TRBJ2-7, with D unresolved. Germline V gives CDR1 KGHSH, CDR2 LQKENI. V dropped 0 bases and J dropped 4 bases, with 7 bases sitting between them. CDR3 length: 13 amino acids. In DNA form, the CDR3 reads TGTGCCAGCTCACCACCTACCAGTTACGAGCAGTACTTC. This gives the protein CASSPPTSYEQYF. Together with reference TRBV18 and TRBJ2-7, the CDR3 gives the full variable domain: NAGVMQNPRHLVRRRGQEARLRCSPMKGHSHVYWYRQLPEEGLKFMVYLQKENIIDESGMPKERFSAEFPKEGPSILRIQQVVRGDSAAYFCASSPPTSYEQYFGPGTRLTVT.

In this sample, this clonotype turned up a few times. The V call is TRBV7-9, the J call TRBJ2-1, with TRBD1 matching 8 bases. CDR3 length: 17 amino acids. Germline CDR1 SEHNR, CDR2 FQNEAQ (reference sequence). Trimming removed 5 bases from V and 4 bases from J; junction bases left unmatched: 13. CDR3 DNA sequence: TGTGCCAGCAGCGGCGCCGAAGGGACAGGATCTTACAATGAGCAGTTCTTC. Its protein is CASSGAEGTGSYNEQFF.

In its sample, this clonotype was seen many times. This chain uses TRBV4-2 with TRBJ2-5; no clear D. Trimming took 5 bases from V and 2 from J, leaving 12 bases between them. CDR1 and CDR2 (germline): LGHNA, YNFKEQ. The CDR3 is 14 residues long. Written as DNA, the CDR3 is TGTGCCAGCAGCTACGGAGTGGAGCAAGAGACCCAGTACTTC. Translating it yields CASSYGVEQETQYF.

The sample holds many counts of this clonotype. This chain connects TRBV9 to TRBJ2-3; TRBD1 matches 8 bases. Germline V gives CDR1 SGDLS, CDR2 YYNGEE. Trimming removed 4 bases from V and 2 bases from J; junction bases left unmatched: 12. CDR3 length equals 17 residues. CDR3 bases: TGTGCCAGCAGCACCTCCTTGGAGGACAGGGACACAGATACGCAGTATTTT. Its protein product is CASSTSLEDRDTDTQYF.

This rearrangement joins TRBV4-3 to TRBJ2-1; 7 nucleotides match TRBD2. The CDR3 length is 15 residues. The germline gives CDR1 LGHNA, CDR2 YSLEER. The ends lost 1 base at V and 7 bases at J; junction bases unmatched: 7. The CDR3 DNA follows: TGCGCCAGCAGCCAAGTTGCCGGGGGAGGGAATGAGCAGTTCTTC. Protein: CASSQVAGGGNEQFF.

The V gene is TRBV12-3 or TRBV12-4, the J gene TRBJ2-6; D is undetermined. The CDR3 covers 13 residues. Trimming left V 8 bases short and J 0 bases short, with 5 bases between. The DNA for the CDR3 is TGTGCCAGCGGTGTCTCTGGGGCCAACGTCCTGACTTTC. This translates into CASGVSGANVLTF.

In its sample, this clonotype was seen a few times. The chain links TRBV4-1 to TRBJ1-1; tentative D call: TRBD1 (5 bases). The V gene lost 4 bases and the J gene lost 3 bases, with 15 bases spanning the gap. Germline lookup yields CDR1 MGHRA and CDR2 YSYEKL. CDR3 length: 15 residues. The CDR3 loop is CASSPLGEGDTEAFF. The CDR3 DNA reads as TGCGCCAGCAGCCCCCTGGGCGAAGGGGACACTGAAGCTTTCTTT.

The chain links TRBV5-1 to TRBJ1-1; no definite D call. Germline V gene lookup returns CDR1 SGHRS and CDR2 YFSETQ. This CDR3 has 14 amino acids. V was cut by 1 base and J by 0 bases, with 7 bases left in between. CDR3: CASSLYRVNTEAFF. The CDR3 DNA reads TGCGCCAGCAGCTTGTACAGAGTGAACACTGAAGCTTTCTTT.

This clonotype was detected only a few times. V gene TRBV2 combines with J gene TRBJ2-7; 9 bases match TRBD1. Germline values: CDR1 SNHLY, CDR2 FYNNEI. Trimming took 4 bases from V and 5 from J; bases not matched to a gene: 9. The length of the CDR3 is 15 residues. The CDR3 loop is CASSAPRQGGHEQYF. In DNA, the CDR3 is TGTGCCAGCAGTGCCCCCAGACAGGGGGGTCACGAGCAGTACTTC.

The CDR3 loop is CSVRAAGELFF. The CDR3 DNA is TGCAGCGTTAGAGCAGCCGGGGAGCTGTTTTTT. The chain links TRBV29-1 to TRBJ2-2; no clear D. This CDR3 region has 11 residues. CDR1 is SQVTM, CDR2 ANQGSEA, per germline. V lost 5 bases to trimming and J lost 6 bases, with 7 bases between them.

This clonotype was detected only a few times. The CDR3: CASSQGDFTDTQYF. CDR3 in DNA: TGTGCCAGCAGCCAAGGGGACTTCACAGATACGCAGTATTTT. This chain links TRBV4-2 with TRBJ2-3; D is possibly TRBD2 (6 bases). The germline CDR1 and CDR2 sequences are LGHNA and YNFKEQ. The CDR3 totals 14 residues. The V end was cut by 1 base, the J end by 2 bases, with 7 bases between.

J is TRBJ2-5 and V is TRBV20-1; D is possibly TRBD2 (5 bases). Germline assignment: CDR1 DFQATT and CDR2 SNEGSKA (reference sequence). The CDR3 is 16 residues long. Between the trimmed V and J ends, which lost 4 bases and 5 bases, there was a span of 23 bases. The CDR3 protein is CSAISPLIGRRETQYF. The DNA for the CDR3 is TGCAGTGCTATCTCCCCCCTAATCGGGCGGAGGGAGACCCAGTACTTC.

This clonotype occurred many times. This CDR3 reads CASPRPDTGELFF. DNA of the CDR3: TGCGCCAGCCCCCGACCAGACACCGGGGAGCTGTTTTTT. The V gene is TRBV23-1, the J gene TRBJ2-2; D uncertain. Being an ORF, TRBV23-1 has a function that is uncertain. The CDR3 runs to 13 residues. V was shortened by 8 bases and J by 3 bases, with 10 bases between the two germline ends.

The chain links TRBV12-3 or TRBV12-4 to TRBJ2-2, with D perhaps matching TRBD2 (7 bases). Trimming left V 3 bases short and J 3 bases short, with 11 bases between. The CDR3 loop spans 15 amino acids. CDR3 nucleotides: TGTGCCAGCAGTTTGGGGGGGGGGCACACCGGGGAGCTGTTTTTT. Its translation: CASSLGGGHTGELFF.

This clonotype was detected only a few times. The V call is TRBV4-3, the J call TRBJ2-7, with 11 bases matching TRBD2. The CDR3 has 16 residues. V was clipped by 0 bases and J by 1 base; unmatched bases: 2. Germline CDR1 is LGHNA and CDR2 is YSLEER. The CDR3 sequence: CASSQDRLAGSYEQYF. In DNA, the CDR3 is TGCGCCAGCAGCCAAGATAGACTAGCGGGATCCTACGAGCAGTACTTC.

The chain recombines TRBV28 with TRBJ2-5; D possibly corresponds to TRBD1 (5 bases). Germline values: CDR1 MDHEN, CDR2 SYDVKM. Trimming took off 5 bases at V and 5 bases at J, with 15 bases between the two ends. This CDR3 is built from 14 residues. The CDR3 bases are TGTGCCAGCAGTCCGGACATGGTCGGGGAGACCCAGTACTTC. Translated: CASSPDMVGETQYF.